The source of this T cell receptor beta chain is a study of regulatory T cells in long-lasting Graves disease (dated by TCRdb to about 2021). With respect to the entire study: Patients with newly diagnosed Graves' disease had been on antithyroid drugs for under 3 months. This study used TCR sequencing and RNA sequencing of peripheral blood to compare persistent Graves' disease patients against newly diagnosed Graves' disease patients. The study took place in China and was registered as a clinical trial. A total of roughly 35 samples underwent TCR sequencing: around 13 from persistent and roughly 20 from newly diagnosed Graves' disease patients.

Points on this clonotype: The specificity of this receptor is unknown. It has no much larger one-base neighbor in the sample; base qualities were not kept.

What the study reported, not specific to this receptor: Persistent Graves' disease patients showed lower TCR Shannon entropy and fewer highly expanded clones than newly diagnosed patients, suggesting clonal expansion. Persistent patients shared more public clonotypes among themselves (around 2,500) than newly diagnosed patients did (nearly 1,000). The authors acknowledged the small sample size as a limitation that may reduce accuracy. Sequencing and analysis were restricted to the TCR beta chain. Only peripheral blood was studied, because thyroid tissue, the primary lesion, was inaccessible. Persistent disease showed preferential use of TRBV28, TRBJ1-2 and TRBJ2-5, whereas newly diagnosed disease favored TRBV20-1 and TRBJ2-1.

Including cysteine and phenylalanine, the CDR3 has 13 amino acids. The retained sequence is limited to the CDR3, 39 bases, with the frame set at the first base. Ends trimmed: V by 7 bases, J by 0 bases; bases unmatched to a gene: 2. CDR1 LNHDA and CDR2 SQIVND were looked up in the germline V gene (reference sequence). In light of the paper, this sample's time point label describes: newly diagnosed GD, antithyroid drugs for less than 3 months. For both TCR sequencing and RNA sequencing, RNA was extracted from PBMCs in TRIzol. The diagnosis of Graves' disease was made according to American Thyroid Association guidelines. Patients for the study were recruited at an endocrinology department in Xi'an, China. Each patient gave approximately 10 milliliters of peripheral blood, collected in an EDTA anticoagulant tube. Ficoll Paque Plus density gradient separation was used to isolate PBMCs, and no further T cell sorting was performed. An Agilent 2100 Bioanalyzer and agarose gel were used to check RNA quality, and a NanoDrop 2000 was used to measure RNA concentration.

To prepare the library, multiplex PCR was applied. Sequenced on an Illumina HiSeq 4000. TCR beta libraries were built with iRepertoire HTBI primers and Arm-PCR amplification of CDR3 regions. Before sequencing, the PCR products underwent gel purification. On the study's bioinformatics: Gene usage analysis of CDR3 amino acid clonotypes relied on the roughly 60 TRBV and about 13 TRBJ segments identified across samples. Filtered high-quality paired reads were merged into contigs using COPE and FqMerger. BLAST was used to align contigs to the IMGT TRBV, TRBD and TRBJ reference genes, and CDR3 was defined following IMGT. Any clonotype with a frequency above 0.1% was classified as a highly expanded clone. Shannon entropy was used to measure repertoire diversity, and the Gini coefficient was used to measure V-J evenness. A clonotype was considered public if more than one individual shared it. The raw public reads went through TCRdb reprocessing: fastp at Q25, MiXCR clone calling, in-frame beta chains kept. Each record represents a unique CDR3 protein, reported with the most common genes and DNA among its rows. These V and J calls are TCRdb output, not the study's own analysis. The sample table shows around 420,000 distinct CDR3 sequences, and 15% to 18% are seen once. The ten largest clonotypes hold about a fifth of the sample.

This receptor was taken from a female donor with Graves disease. Recombination joined TRBV19 with TRBJ2-7, with 8 central nucleotides matching TRBD1. The starting material was peripheral blood mononuclear cells (PBMCs), obtained at new diagnosis, from a patient treated with antithyroid drugs. The CDR3 region: CASMDRDSYEQYF. The bases are TGTGCCAGTATGGACAGGGACTCCTACGAGCAGTACTTC.